This TCR beta chain was identified during a study of T and B cells in COVID-19 patients. Study-wide results and limits: At recovery TRB diversity and richness exceeded healthy donors, after highly clonal active COVID-19 repertoires. Patients with COVID-19 reportedly showed strongly skewed T cell receptor beta variable and joining gene usage.

Multiplex PCR with BIOMED2 TRB-A/B primer pools amplified TRB rearrangements. TCRdb fed the multiplex PCR reads into MiXCR, producing one record per CDR3 protein. This sample carries approximately 5,000 distinct CDR3 sequences, roughly 25% of them seen once, and the ten largest clones take roughly 21%. In the case of this clonotype: The antigen is not known.

Each TRB amplification used about 250-550 ng of genomic DNA from blood. The TCR was taken from a human donor with active COVID-19. Sequencing was done on a sample of blood.

DNA for the CDR3: TGTGCCAGTAGTTCCCGGGGTGGGAGCGGGGAGCTGTTTTTT. This translates into CASSSRGGSGELFF. The genes are TRBV19 and TRBJ2-2; D is perhaps TRBD2 (5 bases). V was pared by 5 bases and J by 7 bases, with 14 bases between. Germline CDR1 is LNHDA and CDR2 is SQIVND (reference sequence). CDR3 length: 14 amino acids.